Below, 19 T cell receptor beta chains from the same sample are listed, as sequenced in a study of blood T cell repertoires in COVID-19. Profiled with immunoSEQ multiplex PCR; TCRdb holds only in-frame clones, not every one. This repertoire shows 250,000 to 350,000 clones, 92% found once; its top ten account for 18%. Sequencing used PBMCs or T cells enriched from blood (not recorded which). All receptors come from a woman in her twenties or thirties who had recovered from COVID-19.

The gene calls are TRBV9 and TRBJ2-3; TRBD1 aligns across 8 bases. The CDR3 is made up of 15 amino acids. From germline, CDR1 is SGDLS and CDR2 YYNGEE. With V trimmed by 3 bases and J by 2 bases, 5 bases remained unmatched. The CDR3 here is CASSGGQGLTDTQYF. Here the CDR3 DNA reads TGTGCCAGCAGCGGAGGACAGGGTCTCACAGATACGCAGTATTTT.

V and J are TRBV10-3 and TRBJ1-1, with D unclear. The CDR3 spans 13 residues. V was trimmed by 2 bases and J by 1 base, leaving 5 bases between them. The germline gives CDR1 ENHRY, CDR2 SYGVKD. The CDR3 loop is CAISEPGNTEAFF. The CDR3 nucleotides are TGTGCCATCAGTGAGCCCGGGAACACTGAAGCTTTCTTT.

This clone has just one count. The chain combines TRBV11-2 with TRBJ1-2; 9 nucleotides line up with TRBD1. Unmatched junction bases numbered 10, after V lost 6 bases and J lost 2 bases. CDR3 length: 16 residues. Germline loops: CDR1 SGHAT, CDR2 FQNNGV. The CDR3 DNA sequence: TGTGCCAGCAGGTATACAGGGGGCCGCCTGAACTATGGCTACACCTTC. This encodes CASRYTGGRLNYGYTF.

CDR3 amino acids: CASSLDRSSNEQFF. CDR3 in DNA: TGTGCCAGCAGCTTGGACAGAAGTTCCAATGAGCAGTTCTTC. The chain recombines TRBV7-2 with TRBJ2-1, with D maybe TRBD1 (6 bases). The germline gives CDR1 SGHTA, CDR2 FQGNSA. The CDR3 runs to 14 residues. V was pared by 3 bases and J by 6 bases, with 12 bases between.

The chain links TRBV7-3 to TRBJ2-1; D might be TRBD2 (5 bases). The V end lost 5 bases, the J end lost 1 base, and 9 bases lay between the germline ends. Germline CDR1 SGHTA, CDR2 FQGTGA. This CDR3 region has 14 residues. CDR3 sequence (DNA): TGTGCCAGCAGCCGAAGCGGTTCCTACAATGAGCAGTTCTTC. Protein product: CASSRSGSYNEQFF.

This chain joins TRBV6-5 and TRBJ1-5; the match to TRBD1 covers 7 bases. This CDR3 has 13 residues. Germline CDR1 MNHEY, CDR2 SVGAGI. The junction had 7 bases not matched to a gene; V was cut back by 9 bases and J by 5 bases. CDR3 region: CASAWQGDQPQHF. As DNA, the CDR3 is TGTGCCAGTGCCTGGCAGGGGGATCAGCCCCAGCATTTT.

The CDR3 DNA sequence: TGTGCCAGCAGTCCCGGGACAGGGGAGGATGAGCAGTTCTTC. It codes for CASSPGTGEDEQFF. J is TRBJ2-1 and V is TRBV27, with 10 bases lining up with TRBD1. CDR3 length equals 14 residues. The junction had 6 bases not matched to a gene; V was cut back by 5 bases and J by 8 bases. The germline gives CDR1 MNHEY, CDR2 SMNVEV (reference sequence).

The chain employs TRBV27 and TRBJ2-1, with D tentatively TRBD2 (5 bases). CDR3 length: 14 amino acids. V was cut by 6 bases and J by 3 bases, with 12 bases left in between. Germline CDR1 MNHEY, CDR2 SMNVEV (reference sequence). CDR3 amino acids: CASRKSGLYNEQFF. The CDR3 DNA reads as TGTGCCAGCAGGAAAAGCGGACTCTACAATGAGCAGTTCTTC.

The chain combines TRBV5-1 with TRBJ2-7; 9 positions match TRBD1. Germline CDR1 SGHRS, CDR2 YFSETQ. J was trimmed by 3 bases and V by 5 bases; bases with no gene match: 6. The CDR3 sequence is 14 residues long. The CDR3 DNA sequence: TGCGCCAGCAGGCTCGGGACAGGGTACTACGAGCAGTACTTC. It encodes CASRLGTGYYEQYF.

J is TRBJ1-3 and V is TRBV11-2; tentatively, D is TRBD1 (6 bases). The CDR3 runs to 17 residues. V dropped 2 bases and J dropped 0 bases, with 14 bases sitting between them. CDR1 is SGHAT, CDR2 FQNNGV, per germline. The CDR3 coding sequence is TGTGCCAGCAGCTTACGCCGGGACACCAACTCTGGAAACACCATATATTTT. It yields the protein CASSLRRDTNSGNTIYF.

This CDR3 is CASSLVAGEYETQYF. CDR3 in DNA: TGTGCCAGCAGCTTAGTGGCAGGGGAGTATGAGACCCAGTACTTC. The chain links TRBV7-2 to TRBJ2-5; the D gene is possibly TRBD1 (6 bases). V dropped 1 base and J dropped 5 bases, with 14 bases sitting between them. The germline V gene has CDR1 SGHTA and CDR2 FQGNSA. CDR3 size: 15 residues.

V gene TRBV27 combines with J gene TRBJ2-5, with D maybe TRBD2 (6 bases). CDR3 length equals 15 residues. Trimming removed 6 bases from V and 7 bases from J, with 21 bases in between. Germline lookup yields CDR1 MNHEY and CDR2 SMNVEV (reference sequence). The CDR3 DNA reads TGTGCCAGCAGGCTTAGCGGCCCCGGGGGAGGGACCCAGTACTTC. This translates into CASRLSGPGGGTQYF.

This clone was seen a single time. The chain uses TRBV27 and TRBJ2-3; 8 bases agree with TRBD1. There are 16 residues in the CDR3. V lost 1 base, J lost 4 bases, and 7 bases stayed unmatched. Germline V lookup: CDR1 MNHEY, CDR2 SMNVEV (reference sequence). CDR3 region: CASSLLVQGDADTQYF. In nucleotides, the CDR3 is TGTGCCAGCAGTTTATTAGTACAGGGGGACGCAGATACGCAGTATTTT.

The chain has TRBV5-1 and TRBJ1-5; 10 bases map to TRBD1. Germline-derived CDR1 and CDR2 are SGHRS and YFSETQ. This CDR3 spans 15 amino acids. V trimming: 2 bases; J trimming: 4 bases; junction bases outside the gene matches: 3. CDR3: CASSFGQGENQPQHF. The CDR3 DNA reads TGCGCCAGCAGCTTTGGACAGGGGGAAAATCAGCCCCAGCATTTT.

V gene TRBV7-9 combines with J gene TRBJ1-5, with a tentative D call TRBD1 (6 bases). Looked up from germline, CDR1 is SEHNR and CDR2 is FQNEAQ (reference sequence). This CDR3 comprises 14 residues. The CDR3 DNA reads as TGTGCGAAGCTTAGGTTAGGGGGATATCAGCCCCAGCATTTT. Translation gives CAKLRLGGYQPQHF.

The chain employs TRBV28 and TRBJ2-1; 13 positions match TRBD2. Per germline, CDR1 MDHEN and CDR2 SYDVKM. J gave up 5 bases and V 3 bases, and 10 bases lay outside the gene matches. The CDR3 has 18 amino acids. In nucleotides, the CDR3 is TGTGCCAGCAGTTTTCCCAATTCCGGGACTAGCGGGAACAATGAGCAGTTCTTC. This codes for CASSFPNSGTSGNNEQFF.

This chain links TRBV7-9 with TRBJ2-2; maybe TRBD1 (5 bases). Germline-derived CDR1 and CDR2 are SEHNR and FQNEAQ (reference sequence). Trimming removed 3 bases from V and 2 bases from J, with 13 bases in between. The length of the CDR3 is 16 residues. CDR3 nucleotide sequence: TGTGCCAGCAGCTTCCGACAGCTAAGAAACACCGGGGAGCTGTTTTTT. Translation: CASSFRQLRNTGELFF.

The rearrangement joins TRBV7-9 to TRBJ2-7; D might be TRBD2 (5 bases). The CDR3 contains 11 residues. Trimming left V 10 bases short and J 3 bases short, with 10 bases between. From germline, CDR1 is SEHNR and CDR2 FQNEAQ (reference sequence). CDR3 loop: CATQGSYEQYF. In DNA, the CDR3 is TGTGCCACCCAAGGGAGCTACGAGCAGTACTTC. Filled out from reference TRBV7-9 and TRBJ2-7, the complete variable domain reads DTGVSQNPRHKITKRGQNVTFRCDPISEHNRLYWYRQTLGQGPEFLTYFQNEAQLEKSRLLSDRFSAERPKGSFSTLEIQRTEQGDSAMYLCATQGSYEQYFGPGTRLTVT.

The rearrangement uses TRBV7-2 and TRBJ2-7, with 10 positions matching TRBD2. The CDR3 contains 15 residues. V gave up 7 bases and J gave up 3 bases; unmatched junction bases: 9. Germline assignment: CDR1 SGHTA and CDR2 FQGNSA. CDR3: CASTERGGSHYEQYF. The CDR3 DNA reads as TGTGCCAGCACGGAGCGGGGGGGCAGTCACTACGAGCAGTACTTC.